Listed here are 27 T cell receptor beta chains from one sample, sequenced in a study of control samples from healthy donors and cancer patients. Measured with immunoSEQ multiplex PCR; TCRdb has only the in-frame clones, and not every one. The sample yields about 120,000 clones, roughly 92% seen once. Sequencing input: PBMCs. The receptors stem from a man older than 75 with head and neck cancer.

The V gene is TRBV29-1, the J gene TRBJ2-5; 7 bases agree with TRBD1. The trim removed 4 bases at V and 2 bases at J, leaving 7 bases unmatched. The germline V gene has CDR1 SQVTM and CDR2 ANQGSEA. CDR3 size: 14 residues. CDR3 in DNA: TGCAGCGTTGGTGGGACAGAGACTCAAGAGACCCAGTACTTC. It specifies CSVGGTETQETQYF.

The CDR3 nucleotides read TGCGCCAGCAGCCAAGCCCCGGGGCGCGGGGGGGCCTATAGGTACAATGAGCAGTTCTTC. Translated, it gives CASSQAPGRGGAYRYNEQFF. The chain has TRBV4-1 and TRBJ2-1, with 9 bases aligning to TRBD2. The trim removed 1 base at V and 4 bases at J, leaving 17 bases unmatched. The CDR3 sequence is 20 residues long. The germline gives CDR1 MGHRA, CDR2 YSYEKL.

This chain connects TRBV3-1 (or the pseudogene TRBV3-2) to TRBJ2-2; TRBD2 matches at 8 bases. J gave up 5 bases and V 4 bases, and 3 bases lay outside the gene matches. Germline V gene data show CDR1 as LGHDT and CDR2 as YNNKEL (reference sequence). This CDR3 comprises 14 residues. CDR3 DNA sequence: TGTGCCAGCAGCCCCGTAGCGGGAACCGGGGAGCTGTTTTTT. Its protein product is CASSPVAGTGELFF.

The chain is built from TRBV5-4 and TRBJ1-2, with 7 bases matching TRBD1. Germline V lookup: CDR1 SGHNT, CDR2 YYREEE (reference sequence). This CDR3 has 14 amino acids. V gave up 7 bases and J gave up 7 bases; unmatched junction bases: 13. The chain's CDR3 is CASGPGGRGFGYTF. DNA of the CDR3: TGTGCCAGCGGCCCCGGGGGCAGGGGGTTTGGCTACACCTTC.

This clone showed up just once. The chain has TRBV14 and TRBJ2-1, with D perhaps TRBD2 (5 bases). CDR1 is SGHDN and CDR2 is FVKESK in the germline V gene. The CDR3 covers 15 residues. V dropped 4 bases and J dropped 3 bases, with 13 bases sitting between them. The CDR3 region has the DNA TGTGCCAGCAGCCGGACTCAAGTCAACTACAATGAGCAGTTCTTC. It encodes CASSRTQVNYNEQFF.

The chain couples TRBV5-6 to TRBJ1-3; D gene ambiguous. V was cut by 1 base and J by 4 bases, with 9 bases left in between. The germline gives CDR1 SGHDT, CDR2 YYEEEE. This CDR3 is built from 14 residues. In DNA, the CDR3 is TGTGCCAGCAGCTTGTGGGCCGCAGGAAACACCATATATTTT. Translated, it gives CASSLWAAGNTIYF.

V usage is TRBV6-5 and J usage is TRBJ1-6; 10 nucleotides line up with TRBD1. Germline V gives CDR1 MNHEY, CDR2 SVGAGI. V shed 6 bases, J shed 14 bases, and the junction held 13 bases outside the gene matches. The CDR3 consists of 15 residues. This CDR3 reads CASRATGGLQLSLHF. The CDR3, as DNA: TGTGCCAGCAGGGCGACAGGGGGCCTCCAATTGTCCCTCCACTTT.

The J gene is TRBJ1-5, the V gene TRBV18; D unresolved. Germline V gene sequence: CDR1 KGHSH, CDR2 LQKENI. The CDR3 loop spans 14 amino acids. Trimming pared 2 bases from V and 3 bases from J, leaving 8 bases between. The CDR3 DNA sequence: TGTGCCAGCTCACCAGGGCAGGCCAATCAGCCCCAGCATTTT. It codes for CASSPGQANQPQHF.

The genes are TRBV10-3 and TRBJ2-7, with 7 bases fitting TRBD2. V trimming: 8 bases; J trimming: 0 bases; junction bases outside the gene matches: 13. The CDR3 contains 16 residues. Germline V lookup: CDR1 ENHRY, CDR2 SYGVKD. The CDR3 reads CAIGGDTGTTSYEQYF. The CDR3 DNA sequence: TGTGCCATCGGGGGGGATACCGGGACTACCTCCTACGAGCAGTACTTC.

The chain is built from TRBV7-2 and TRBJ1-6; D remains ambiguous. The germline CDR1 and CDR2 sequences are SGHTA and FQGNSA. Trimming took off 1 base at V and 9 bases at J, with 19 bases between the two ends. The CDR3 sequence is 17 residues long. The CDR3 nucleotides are TGTGCCAGCAGCTTAGGGCTCCTAGACAATTTGGGTTCACCCCTCCACTTT. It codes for CASSLGLLDNLGSPLHF. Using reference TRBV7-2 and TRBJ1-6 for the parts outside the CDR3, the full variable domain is GAGVSQSPSNKVTEKGKDVELRCDPISGHTALYWYRQSLGQGLEFLIYFQGNSAPDKSGLPSDRFSAERTGGSVSTLTIQRTQQEDSAVYLCASSLGLLDNLGSPLHFGNGTRLTVT.

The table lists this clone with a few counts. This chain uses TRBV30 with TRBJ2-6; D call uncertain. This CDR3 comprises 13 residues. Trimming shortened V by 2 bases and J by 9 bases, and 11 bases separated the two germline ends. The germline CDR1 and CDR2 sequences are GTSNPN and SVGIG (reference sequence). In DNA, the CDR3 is TGTGCCTGGAGTACGGACGGAATCAACGTCCTGACTTTC. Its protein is CAWSTDGINVLTF.

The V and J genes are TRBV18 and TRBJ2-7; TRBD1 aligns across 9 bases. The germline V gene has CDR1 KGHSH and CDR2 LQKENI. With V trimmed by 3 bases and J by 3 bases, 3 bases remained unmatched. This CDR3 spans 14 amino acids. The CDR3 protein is CASSPGTGNYEQYF. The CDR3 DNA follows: TGTGCCAGCTCACCCGGGACAGGGAACTACGAGCAGTACTTC.

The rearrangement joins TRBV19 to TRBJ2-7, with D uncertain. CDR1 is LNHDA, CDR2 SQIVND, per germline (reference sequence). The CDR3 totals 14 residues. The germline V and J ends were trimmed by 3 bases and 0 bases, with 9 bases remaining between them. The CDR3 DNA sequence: TGTGCCAGTAGTATGTGGGCCAGCTCCTACGAGCAGTACTTC. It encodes CASSMWASSYEQYF.

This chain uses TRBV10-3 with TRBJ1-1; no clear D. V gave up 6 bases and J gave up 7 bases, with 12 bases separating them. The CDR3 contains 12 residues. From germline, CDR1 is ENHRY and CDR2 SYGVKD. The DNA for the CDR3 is TGTGCCATCAGCCCCTCTGGCCTTGAAGCTTTCTTT. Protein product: CAISPSGLEAFF.

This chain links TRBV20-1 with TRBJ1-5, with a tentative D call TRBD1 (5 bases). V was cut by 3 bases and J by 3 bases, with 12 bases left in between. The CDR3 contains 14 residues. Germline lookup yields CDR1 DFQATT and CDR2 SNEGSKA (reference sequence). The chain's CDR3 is CSASEGRNNQPQHF. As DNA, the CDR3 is TGCAGTGCTAGTGAGGGACGGAACAATCAGCCCCAGCATTTT.

The CDR3 region has the DNA TGTGCCAGCAGCCTCGCCAGCGGGAGTGTCGATGAGCAGTTCTTC. This gives the protein CASSLASGSVDEQFF. The V and J genes are TRBV3-1 (or the pseudogene TRBV3-2) and TRBJ2-1; 8 positions match TRBD2. The CDR3 is 15 residues long. The junction had 10 bases not matched to a gene; V was cut back by 4 bases and J by 8 bases. Germline V gene lookup returns CDR1 LGHDT and CDR2 YNNKEL (reference sequence).

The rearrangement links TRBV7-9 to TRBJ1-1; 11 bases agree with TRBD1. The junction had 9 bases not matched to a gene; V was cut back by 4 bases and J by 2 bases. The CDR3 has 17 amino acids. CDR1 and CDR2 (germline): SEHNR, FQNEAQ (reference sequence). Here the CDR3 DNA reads TGTGCCAGCAGCTCCCGGGACAGGGGGGTCGGAAACACTGAAGCTTTCTTT. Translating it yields CASSSRDRGVGNTEAFF.

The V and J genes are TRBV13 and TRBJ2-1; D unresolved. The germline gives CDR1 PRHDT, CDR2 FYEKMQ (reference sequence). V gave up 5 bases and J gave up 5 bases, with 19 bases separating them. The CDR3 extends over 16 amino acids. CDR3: CASSPGPVKGNNEQFF. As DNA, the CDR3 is TGTGCCAGCAGCCCCGGGCCGGTTAAGGGTAACAATGAGCAGTTCTTC.

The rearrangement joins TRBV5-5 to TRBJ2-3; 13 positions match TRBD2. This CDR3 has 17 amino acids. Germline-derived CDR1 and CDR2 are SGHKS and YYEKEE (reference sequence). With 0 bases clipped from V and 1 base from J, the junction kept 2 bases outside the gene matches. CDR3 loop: CASSLDTSGGGTDTQYF. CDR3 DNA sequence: TGTGCCAGCAGCTTGGATACTAGCGGGGGGGGCACAGATACGCAGTATTTT.

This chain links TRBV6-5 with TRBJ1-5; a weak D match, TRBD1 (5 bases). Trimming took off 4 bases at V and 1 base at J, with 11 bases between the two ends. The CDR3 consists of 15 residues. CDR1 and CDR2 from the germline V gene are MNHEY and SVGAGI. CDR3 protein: CASSFSQGSNQPQHF. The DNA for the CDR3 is TGTGCCAGCAGTTTTTCCCAGGGAAGCAATCAGCCCCAGCATTTT.

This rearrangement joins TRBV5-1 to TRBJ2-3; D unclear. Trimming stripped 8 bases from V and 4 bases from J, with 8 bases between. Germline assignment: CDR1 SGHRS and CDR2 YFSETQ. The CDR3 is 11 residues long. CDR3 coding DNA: TGCGCCAGTGGAAGGGCAGATACGCAGTATTTT. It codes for CASGRADTQYF.

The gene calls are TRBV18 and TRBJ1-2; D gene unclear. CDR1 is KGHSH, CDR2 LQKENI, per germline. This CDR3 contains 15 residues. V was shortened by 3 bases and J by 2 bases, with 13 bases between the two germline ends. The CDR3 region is CASSPIFQENYGYTF. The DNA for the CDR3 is TGTGCCAGCTCACCTATCTTCCAGGAGAACTATGGCTACACCTTC.

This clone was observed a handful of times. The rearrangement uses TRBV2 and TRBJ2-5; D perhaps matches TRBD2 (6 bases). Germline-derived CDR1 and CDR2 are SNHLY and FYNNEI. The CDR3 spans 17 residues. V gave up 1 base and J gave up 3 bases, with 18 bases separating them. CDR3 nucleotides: TGTGCCAGCAGTGAAGGGTCCACGGAGGGCGGGGAAGAGACCCAGTACTTC. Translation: CASSEGSTEGGEETQYF. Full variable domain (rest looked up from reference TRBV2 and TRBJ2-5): EPEVTQTPSHQVTQMGQEVILRCVPISNHLYFYWYRQILGQKVEFLVSFYNNEISEKSEIFDDQFSVERPDGSNFTLKIRSTKLEDSAMYFCASSEGSTEGGEETQYFGPGTRLLVL.

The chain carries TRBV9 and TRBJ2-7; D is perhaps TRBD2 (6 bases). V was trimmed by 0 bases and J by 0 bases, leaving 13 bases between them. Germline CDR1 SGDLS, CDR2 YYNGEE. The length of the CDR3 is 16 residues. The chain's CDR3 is CASSVGSRGTSYEQYF. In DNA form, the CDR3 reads TGTGCCAGCAGCGTAGGGTCCCGGGGGACCTCCTACGAGCAGTACTTC.

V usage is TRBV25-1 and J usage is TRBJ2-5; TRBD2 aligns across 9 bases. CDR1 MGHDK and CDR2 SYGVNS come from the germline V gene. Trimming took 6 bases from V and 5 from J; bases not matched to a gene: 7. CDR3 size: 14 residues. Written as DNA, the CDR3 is TGTGCCAGCAGCCGATTAACTAGCGGGGAGACCCAGTACTTC. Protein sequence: CASSRLTSGETQYF.

The DNA of the CDR3 is TGTGCCAGCAGCCCGTACGGACAGGGAATTAGCAATCAGCCCCAGCATTTT. Translation gives CASSPYGQGISNQPQHF. The gene calls are TRBV7-6 and TRBJ1-5, with 8 bases fitting TRBD1. The V gene's germline CDR1 is SGHVS and CDR2 FNYEAQ. CDR3 length: 17 residues. V dropped 5 bases and J dropped 0; count of bases not matched to a gene: 9.

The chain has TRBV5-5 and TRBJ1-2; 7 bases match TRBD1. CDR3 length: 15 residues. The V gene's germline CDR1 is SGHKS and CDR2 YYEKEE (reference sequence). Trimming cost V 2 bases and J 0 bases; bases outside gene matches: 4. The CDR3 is CASSLVGQTNYGYTF. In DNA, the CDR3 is TGTGCCAGCAGCTTAGTGGGACAGACTAACTATGGCTACACCTTC.